This T cell receptor (beta chain) was recorded in a study of blood T cell repertoires in COVID-19. The repertoire was sequenced with immunoSEQ multiplex PCR; TCRdb's copy has only in-frame clones and lacks some. The sample contains hundreds of thousands of clones, about 91% of which appear only once. The germline V gene has CDR1 KGHSH and CDR2 LQKENI. V lost 6 bases to trimming and J lost 3 bases, with 15 bases between them. The CDR3 runs to 15 residues. Participant ages covered about 18 to 90 years across 25 or so US areas. Clinical histories supplied by participants themselves formed the basis of cohort assignment.

The source of this sequence is a woman aged 40 to 50 with acute COVID-19. Material for sequencing was PBMCs or T cells enriched from blood (not recorded which). This sequence joins TRBV18 and TRBJ1-3; a possible D gene is TRBD1 (5 bases). The CDR3: CASSLDGGGGNTIYF. The CDR3 region has the DNA TGTGCCAGCTCGCTCGACGGGGGTGGTGGAAACACCATATATTTT.